Presented here are 23 T cell receptor beta chains from one specimen sequenced in a study of blood T cell repertoires in COVID-19. TCRdb's copy holds only in-frame clones and misses some; the assay was immunoSEQ multiplex PCR. The sample lists approximately 75,000 clones; less than 90% were seen once. Sequencing was done on a sample of peripheral blood. These receptors originate from a man aged 45 to 65 with COVID-19, enrolled during active disease.

The rearrangement uses TRBV28 and TRBJ1-6; 9 bases are a match to TRBD1. The CDR3 extends over 17 amino acids. J gave up 9 bases and V 8 bases, and 17 bases lay outside the gene matches. CDR1 is MDHEN and CDR2 is SYDVKM in the germline V gene. Here the CDR3 DNA reads TGTGCCAGCTTAAGCTGGGGGGGACAGGGTTCAGGTTCACCCCTCCACTTT. Its protein is CASLSWGGQGSGSPLHF. The full variable domain, in which reference TRBV28 and TRBJ1-6 provide the parts outside the CDR3, is DVKVTQSSRYLVKRTGEKVFLECVQDMDHENMFWYRQDPGLGLRLIYFSYDVKMKEKGDIPEGYSVSREKKERFSLILESASTNQTSMYLCASLSWGGQGSGSPLHFGNGTRLTVT.

CDR3 amino acids: CASLVSSGANVLTF. The DNA for the CDR3 is TGTGCCAGCCTTGTTAGCTCTGGGGCCAACGTCCTGACTTTC. The J gene is TRBJ2-6, the V gene TRBV25-1; D not resolved. Trimming shortened V by 8 bases and J by 0 bases, and 8 bases separated the two germline ends. In germline, CDR1 is MGHDK, CDR2 SYGVNS. The CDR3 sequence is 14 residues long.

The gene calls are TRBV29-1 and TRBJ2-1, with TRBD2 as a possible D gene (7 bases). CDR3 length: 15 amino acids. Germline V CDR1 and CDR2: SQVTM, ANQGSEA. The germline V and J ends were trimmed by 6 bases and 13 bases, with 28 bases remaining between them. The CDR3 DNA is TGCAGCGTCACCACAATACCCTCGGAGGGCGGGGGCCAGTTCTTC. Protein: CSVTTIPSEGGGQFF.

The chain links TRBV2 to TRBJ1-2; D is undetermined. This CDR3 spans 13 amino acids. The V end lost 5 bases, the J end lost 8 bases, and 15 bases lay between the germline ends. Germline V gives CDR1 SNHLY, CDR2 FYNNEI. The chain's CDR3 is CASSPDRGGGYTF. The CDR3 bases are TGTGCCAGCAGTCCGGACCGGGGAGGCGGCTACACCTTC.

The genes are TRBV6-6 and TRBJ2-3, with a weak D call TRBD1 (6 bases). The V and J ends lost 5 bases and 6 bases respectively, with 12 bases between them. Germline V gene sequence: CDR1 MNHNY, CDR2 SVGAGI (reference sequence). The CDR3 is made up of 13 amino acids. The CDR3 reads CASSRSQGDTQYF. In nucleotides, the CDR3 is TGTGCCAGCAGTAGGTCACAGGGCGATACGCAGTATTTT.

This clone has just one count. The gene calls are TRBV29-1 and TRBJ2-3; TRBD2 matches 14 bases. CDR1 is SQVTM and CDR2 is ANQGSEA in the germline V gene. Trimming at V came to 5 bases and at J to 0 bases, leaving 7 bases not matched to a gene. This CDR3 has 17 residues. The CDR3 DNA follows: TGCAGCGTTCTAGGAGGGACTAGCGGGAGTAGCACAGATACGCAGTATTTT. Its protein is CSVLGGTSGSSTDTQYF.

This chain uses TRBV2 with TRBJ2-5, with TRBD1 identical over 9 bases. Germline lookup yields CDR1 SNHLY and CDR2 FYNNEI. Trimming at V came to 5 bases and at J to 4 bases, leaving 2 bases not matched to a gene. This CDR3 is 13 amino acids long. The DNA for the CDR3 is TGTGCCAGCAGTAAGGACAGGGGAGAGACCCAGTACTTC. This codes for CASSKDRGETQYF. Using reference TRBV2 and TRBJ2-5 for the parts outside the CDR3, the full variable domain is EPEVTQTPSHQVTQMGQEVILRCVPISNHLYFYWYRQILGQKVEFLVSFYNNEISEKSEIFDDQFSVERPDGSNFTLKIRSTKLEDSAMYFCASSKDRGETQYFGPGTRLLVL.

This chain joins TRBV6-1 and TRBJ1-2; D not certain. Germline V gene data show CDR1 as MNHNS and CDR2 as SASEGT. Trimming removed 4 bases from V and 7 bases from J, with 19 bases in between. The CDR3 has 15 residues. CDR3 loop: CASSVAARAFGGYTF. The CDR3 DNA is TGTGCCAGCAGTGTAGCGGCCAGAGCGTTCGGTGGCTACACCTTC.

A few counts support this clone. The chain links TRBV19 to TRBJ2-2; 8 bases are shared with TRBD1. From germline, CDR1 is LNHDA and CDR2 SQIVND (reference sequence). The CDR3 loop spans 13 amino acids. V gave up 11 bases and J gave up 7 bases; unmatched junction bases: 9. CDR3 amino acids: CAGRLQGDGELFF. CDR3 coding DNA: TGTGCCGGCAGACTACAGGGGGACGGGGAGCTGTTTTTT.

V gene TRBV7-3 combines with J gene TRBJ2-3; D possibly corresponds to TRBD2 (6 bases). Germline assignment: CDR1 SGHTA and CDR2 FQGTGA. CDR3 size: 19 residues. V shed 1 base and J shed 3 bases, with 23 bases lying between them. This CDR3 is CASSLRPRGPAGLTDTQYF. In DNA, the CDR3 is TGTGCCAGCAGCTTAAGACCTAGGGGACCAGCGGGTCTTACAGATACGCAGTATTTT. Full variable domain (missing parts from reference TRBV7-3 and TRBJ2-3): GAGVSQTPSNKVTEKGKYVELRCDPISGHTALYWYRQSLGQGPEFLIYFQGTGAADDSGLPNDRFFAVRPEGSVSTLKIQRTERGDSAVYLCASSLRPRGPAGLTDTQYFGPGTRLTVL.

This clone was seen a few times. The V and J genes are TRBV20-1 and TRBJ2-7; a weak D match, TRBD1 (5 bases). V was trimmed by 3 bases and J by 6 bases, leaving 15 bases between them. This CDR3 comprises 13 residues. Germline V gene data show CDR1 as DFQATT and CDR2 as SNEGSKA (reference sequence). CDR3 residues: CSASRQGPSEQYF. DNA of the CDR3: TGCAGTGCTAGTCGCCAGGGCCCTAGCGAGCAGTACTTC.

The CDR3 here is CASSRRLAGDSETQYF. CDR3 bases: TGTGCCAGTAGTAGGAGACTAGCGGGAGATTCTGAGACCCAGTACTTC. V usage is TRBV19 and J usage is TRBJ2-5; 12 positions agree with TRBD2. Germline V gene lookup returns CDR1 LNHDA and CDR2 SQIVND (reference sequence). The J segment lost 5 bases and the V segment lost 4 bases, leaving 8 bases of the junction unmatched. This CDR3 has 16 residues.

The chain uses TRBV5-1 and TRBJ2-3; 7 nucleotides align to TRBD2. This CDR3 region has 14 residues. The J segment lost 3 bases and the V segment lost 3 bases, leaving 4 bases of the junction unmatched. CDR1 and CDR2 (germline): SGHRS, YFSETQ. The CDR3 sequence: CASSSLLATDTQYF. CDR3 bases: TGCGCCAGCAGCTCGCTACTAGCGACAGATACGCAGTATTTT. The whole variable domain, filled in from reference TRBV5-1 and TRBJ2-3, reads KAGVTQTPRYLIKTRGQQVTLSCSPISGHRSVSWYQQTPGQGLQFLFEYFSETQRNKGNFPGRFSGRQFSNSRSEMNVSTLELGDSALYLCASSSLLATDTQYFGPGTRLTVL.

Only one count was recorded for this clone. This CDR3 is CASSSETGGRVTGELFF. The DNA of the CDR3 is TGTGCCAGCAGCTCCGAGACAGGGGGCAGGGTAACCGGGGAGCTGTTTTTT. The chain employs TRBV5-6 and TRBJ2-2, with 10 bases matching TRBD1. The CDR3 runs 17 residues. The ends lost 3 bases at V and 5 bases at J; junction bases unmatched: 10. CDR1 and CDR2 (germline): SGHDT, YYEEEE.

The chain uses TRBV2 and TRBJ2-2; D is unclear. CDR1 and CDR2 (germline): SNHLY, FYNNEI. CDR3 length: 14 amino acids. V lost 7 bases and J lost 1, with 10 bases in between. This CDR3 reads CASKPSMNTGELFF. The CDR3 DNA reads as TGTGCCAGCAAGCCGTCTATGAACACCGGGGAGCTGTTTTTT.

In this sample, this clone turned up a few times. This chain connects TRBV11-2 to TRBJ2-2, with D unresolved. Germline CDR1 SGHAT, CDR2 FQNNGV. The CDR3 loop spans 12 amino acids. With 5 bases removed from V and 2 bases from J, the gap between germline ends came to 3 bases. The CDR3 DNA follows: TGTGCCAGCAGCACTAACACCGGGGAGCTGTTTTTT. This gives the protein CASSTNTGELFF.

The rearrangement uses TRBV4-1 and TRBJ2-7; 11 bases map to TRBD2. Germline lookup yields CDR1 MGHRA and CDR2 YSYEKL. Trimming cost V 0 bases and J 0 bases; bases outside gene matches: 13. The CDR3 length is 20 residues. The CDR3 DNA reads TGCGCCAGCAGCCAAGAGAGCTCGGGGACTAGCGGTCCCAGCTCCTACGAGCAGTACTTC. Encoded protein: CASSQESSGTSGPSSYEQYF.

This chain connects TRBV15 to TRBJ2-7, with a weak D call TRBD1 (6 bases). With 7 bases removed from V and 5 bases from J, the gap between germline ends came to 18 bases. The CDR3 is 14 amino acids. The germline CDR1 and CDR2 sequences are LNHNV and YYDKDF (reference sequence). The CDR3 loop reads CATKDSRTDHEQYF. The DNA of the CDR3 is TGTGCCACCAAGGATAGCAGGACAGACCACGAGCAGTACTTC. The full variable domain, rest sourced from reference TRBV15 and TRBJ2-7, is DAMVIQNPRYQVTQFGKPVTLSCSQTLNHNVMYWYQQKSSQAPKLLFHYYDKDFNNEADTPDNFQSRRPNTSFCFLDIRSPGLGDTAMYLCATKDSRTDHEQYFGPGTRLTVT.

This clone was seen only a few times. This sequence joins TRBV3-1 (or the pseudogene TRBV3-2) and TRBJ2-1, with D unclear. In germline, CDR1 is LGHDT, CDR2 YNNKEL (reference sequence). The CDR3 has 12 amino acids. Trimming removed 5 bases at V and 4 bases at J, with 6 bases between. The CDR3 nucleotides are TGTGCCAGCAGCTCGAGGTACAATGAGCAGTTCTTC. Protein: CASSSRYNEQFF.

J is TRBJ2-3 and V is TRBV30; D perhaps matches TRBD1 (6 bases). Germline V gene sequence: CDR1 GTSNPN, CDR2 SVGIG (reference sequence). The CDR3 runs 15 residues. V was pared by 8 bases and J by 0 bases, with 18 bases between. CDR3 DNA sequence: TGTGCCAGCAGAACTCCCAGGGGTAGCACAGATACGCAGTATTTT. Its protein product is CASRTPRGSTDTQYF.

The chain has TRBV11-3 and TRBJ2-7; D perhaps matches TRBD2 (5 bases). Germline CDR1 is SGHNT and CDR2 is YENEEA. This CDR3 contains 13 residues. V shed 5 bases and J shed 9 bases, with 17 bases lying between them. This CDR3 is CASSQDPGKGQYF. CDR3 DNA sequence: TGTGCCAGCAGCCAGGACCCGGGGAAAGGGCAGTACTTC.

The chain joins TRBV5-1 to TRBJ2-1, with 10 bases aligning to TRBD2. CDR3 length equals 14 residues. After removal of 3 bases from V and 4 bases from J, the junction contained 1 base not matched to a gene. The germline gives CDR1 SGHRS, CDR2 YFSETQ. This chain's CDR3 is CASSSAGGYNEQFF. CDR3 sequence (DNA): TGCGCCAGCAGCTCAGCGGGAGGGTACAATGAGCAGTTCTTC.

This clone came up many times. The chain is built from TRBV7-2 and TRBJ2-3; tentatively, D is TRBD2 (6 bases). The CDR3 spans 15 residues. V was cut by 5 bases and J by 2 bases, with 14 bases left in between. Germline CDR1 reads SGHTA; CDR2 reads FQGNSA. The CDR3 DNA sequence: TGTGCCAGCAGCCTACTGGGACTGAACACAGATACGCAGTATTTT. Encoded protein: CASSLLGLNTDTQYF.